The clone carrying this T cell receptor (beta chain) was counted once. Different DNA sequences within this sample yield the same CDR3. The data derive from a study of glioma-infiltrating T cells after dendritic cell vaccination. Background on the study: At biweekly intervals, patients got three intradermal dendritic cell vaccine injections.

Method: immunoSEQ multiplex PCR; TCRdb's copy keeps in-frame clones and lacks some. Of 90,000 or so clones listed, approximately 87% are singletons. The CDR3 runs 14 residues. Germline trimming cut 4 bases from V and 2 bases from J; bases unmatched to any gene: 5. Germline lookup yields CDR1 SGHDT and CDR2 YYEEEE. The clonotype comes from a human donor with glioblastoma. The source material was blood, sampled before dendritic cell vaccination. V usage is TRBV5-6 and J usage is TRBJ2-7; 8 bases are shared with TRBD1. The DNA of the CDR3 is TGTGCCAGCAGCCCCGGGACAGGAGCCTACGAGCAGTACTTC. It specifies CASSPGTGAYEQYF.